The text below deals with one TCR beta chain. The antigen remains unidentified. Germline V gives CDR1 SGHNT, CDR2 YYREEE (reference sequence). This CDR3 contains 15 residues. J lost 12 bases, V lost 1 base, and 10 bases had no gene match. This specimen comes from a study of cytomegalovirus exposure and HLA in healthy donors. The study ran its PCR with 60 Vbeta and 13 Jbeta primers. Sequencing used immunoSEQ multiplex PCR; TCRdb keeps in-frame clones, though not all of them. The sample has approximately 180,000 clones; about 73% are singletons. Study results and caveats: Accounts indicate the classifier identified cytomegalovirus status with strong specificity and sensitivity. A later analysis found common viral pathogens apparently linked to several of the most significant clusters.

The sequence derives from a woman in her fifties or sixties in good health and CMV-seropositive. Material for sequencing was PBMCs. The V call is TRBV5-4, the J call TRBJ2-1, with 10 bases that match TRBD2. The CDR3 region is CASSLPSGGHGRQFF. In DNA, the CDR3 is TGTGCCAGCAGCTTGCCTAGCGGGGGACACGGGCGGCAGTTCTTC.